Following are 3 T cell receptor beta chains from one sample sequenced in a study of Ad26.COV2.S vaccination and SARS-CoV-2 variants. The treatment: 19 received Ad26.COV2.S at low or high dose, single or two shots; about 5 received placebo; per-sample allocation not given. Day 63 after the first vaccine or placebo injection was the time point for sampling. Assay: immunoSEQ multiplex PCR; the TCRdb copy retains only in-frame clones and omits some. The sample records some 270,000 clones, about 83% being singletons. The source was peripheral blood, collected in a trial of Ad26.COV2.S vaccine versus placebo. The receptors stem from a person between 18 and 59 years old who received the Ad26.COV2.S COVID-19 vaccine or a placebo.

This clone was observed once. The chain couples TRBV5-1 to TRBJ2-3, with TRBD2 matching over 11 bases. The germline V gene encodes CDR1 SGHRS and CDR2 YFSETQ. V was pared by 7 bases and J by 3 bases, with 7 bases of the junction left unmatched. This CDR3 has 15 amino acids. CDR3 coding DNA: TGCGCCAGCCGCCTTCTAGCGGGAGGAACAGATACGCAGTATTTT. Its protein product is CASRLLAGGTDTQYF.

The sample holds one count of this clone. The CDR3 DNA reads as TGTGCCAGCAGCCAAGATTTAGGGGGGTTCAACAGGGTCTATGGCTACACCTTC. It yields the protein CASSQDLGGFNRVYGYTF. This chain joins TRBV4-2 and TRBJ1-2, with a tentative D call TRBD1 (6 bases). Between the trimmed V and J ends, which lost 0 bases and 4 bases, there was a span of 21 bases. Germline CDR1 LGHNA, CDR2 YNFKEQ. The CDR3 covers 18 residues.

Worth noting for this clone: The germline gene is not matched at one end of the junction; a read error may be the cause. This rearrangement joins TRBV6-2 or TRBV6-3 to TRBJ1-5, with 8 bases aligning to TRBD1. The CDR3 runs 16 residues. Germline-derived CDR1 and CDR2 are MNHEY and SVGEGT. CDR3: CASSYMRTGNNHPQHF. CDR3 coding DNA: TGTGCCAGCAGTTACATGCGGACAGGGAATAATCATCCCCAGCATTTT.